This T cell receptor (beta chain) was obtained from a study of metastatic and nonmetastatic thyroid tumors. Study as a whole: The comparison covered peripheral blood and tumor or nodule tissue in malignant and benign thyroid patients.

The V end was cut by 5 bases, the J end by 3 bases, with 28 bases between. This CDR3 is built from 19 residues. The germline gives CDR1 PRHDT, CDR2 FYEKMQ (reference sequence). TCRdb recomputed clones from the PCR reads via MiXCR. The sample holds fewer than 13,000 clones; 25% to 30% are singletons and the top ten take about 10%. Every patient underwent thyroid surgery untreated. This TCR was recovered from a male donor with papillary thyroid cancer or a benign thyroid nodule (not recorded which). Some clones in this sample may be carry-over from other donors' samples. Sequences were obtained from tumor tissue. The rearrangement uses TRBV13 and TRBJ1-1; D possibly corresponds to TRBD1 (5 bases). The DNA of the CDR3 is TGTGCCAGCAGCCACCCCGATTCTAGACATAAGGGGCGCGACACTGAAGCTTTCTTT. Its protein product is CASSHPDSRHKGRDTEAFF.